This T cell receptor (beta chain) was sequenced during a study of regulatory T cells in long-lasting Graves disease (dated by TCRdb to the early 2020s). The study in broad terms: Antithyroid drugs had been taken for less than 3 months by newly diagnosed Graves' disease patients. Patients with persistent Graves' disease were compared with patients with newly diagnosed Graves' disease using TCR sequencing and RNA sequencing of peripheral blood. The study was registered as a clinical trial and conducted in China. A total of around 35 samples underwent TCR sequencing: around 13 from persistent and roughly 20 from newly diagnosed Graves' disease patients. The research as a whole found: The authors noted that the small sample size was a limitation that may lower accuracy. A larger number of public clonotypes was shared among persistent patients (about 2,700) than among newly diagnosed patients (over 850). Persistent Graves' disease patients showed lower TCR Shannon entropy and fewer highly expanded clones than newly diagnosed patients, suggesting clonal expansion. Peripheral blood alone was examined, since thyroid tissue, which constituted the primary lesion, could not be accessed. TRBV28, TRBJ1-2 and TRBJ2-5 were preferentially used in persistent disease, while TRBV20-1 and TRBJ2-1 were favored in newly diagnosed disease. Sequencing and analysis were restricted to the TCR beta chain.

In the paper's terms, the time point label means: newly diagnosed GD, antithyroid drugs for less than 3 months. For both TCR sequencing and RNA sequencing, RNA was extracted from PBMCs using TRIzol. Graves' disease was diagnosed according to American Thyroid Association guidelines. The patients came from an endocrinology department in Xi'an, China. Each patient gave roughly 10 milliliters of peripheral blood, collected in an EDTA anticoagulant tube. Ficoll Paque Plus density gradient separation was used to isolate PBMCs, and no additional T cell sorting was done. An Agilent 2100 Bioanalyzer and agarose gel were used to check RNA quality, and a NanoDrop 2000 was used to measure RNA concentration. Its CDR3 holds 15 amino acids, cysteine through phenylalanine. Of all the DNA, just the CDR3 is kept, 45 bases in frame from base 1. The germline V gene sets CDR1 to SGHRS and CDR2 to YFSETQ. The germline V end is reduced by 3 bases and the J end by 5 bases; junction bases left unmatched: 10.

This clonotype was recorded at least ten times. What this receptor recognizes is not known. Base qualities are missing; no much larger clone stands one base away. Library method: multiplex PCR. The listed sequencing device is Illumina HiSeq 4000. TCR beta libraries were built with iRepertoire HTBI primers and Arm-PCR amplification of CDR3 regions. Before sequencing, the PCR products went through gel purification. As for the original processing: Across samples, approximately 68 TRBV and 13 to 15 TRBJ segments were identified and used for gene usage analysis of CDR3 amino acid clonotypes. COPE and FqMerger were used to merge the filtered high-quality paired reads into contigs. BLAST was used to align contigs to IMGT TRBV, TRBD and TRBJ reference genes, with CDR3 defined following IMGT. Clonotypes above 0.1% frequency were classified as highly expanded clones. Repertoire diversity was measured by Shannon entropy, and V-J evenness by the Gini coefficient. Public clonotypes were defined as clonotypes shared by more than one individual. TCRdb took the public reads, trimmed them with fastp at Q25, ran MiXCR for clone calling and kept in-frame beta chains. Rows merge per CDR3 protein into single entries with the most common DNA and genes. Clone size and V and J calls follow TCRdb, not the original study. This sample is represented by about 240,000 distinct CDR3 sequences; 20% to 25% of them were singletons. The top ten clones comprise approximately 15% of the sample.

The receptor comes from a female donor with Graves disease. The chain links TRBV5-1 with TRBJ2-5, with TRBD2 matching 7 junction bases. The sequenced sample was peripheral blood mononuclear cells (PBMCs), obtained at new diagnosis, from a patient treated with antithyroid drugs. CDR3 sequence: CASSSPGGGMETQYF. The DNA sequence is as follows: TGCGCCAGCAGCTCCCCGGGAGGTGGGATGGAGACCCAGTACTTC.